These 23 T cell receptor beta chains share one sample of origin, sequenced in a study of T cell responses to AZD1222 COVID-19 vaccine. The protocol was immunoSEQ multiplex PCR, while the TCRdb copy is restricted to in-frame clones and leaves out a portion. The data show some 140,000 clones, under 95% seen once. This specimen consisted of peripheral blood, obtained on day 0 of AZD1222 vaccination. These receptors originate from an adult in good health.

This clone was observed a handful of times. The V gene is TRBV21-1, the J gene TRBJ1-4. TRBV21-1 is classified as a pseudogene. The CDR3 has 14 amino acids. The CDR3 loop reads CASSKLDPGEKLFF. The DNA of the CDR3 is TGTGCCAGCAGCAAATTGGACCCGGGGGAAAAACTGTTTTTT.

The chain is built from TRBV7-6 and TRBJ2-7; D gene uncertain. The V gene lost 5 bases and the J gene lost 1 base, with 12 bases spanning the gap. The length of the CDR3 is 14 residues. Germline CDR1 reads SGHVS; CDR2 reads FNYEAQ. The CDR3 nucleotides read TGTGCCAGCAGCCCCTCTTTGCGGTCCTACGAGCAGTACTTC. Translation gives CASSPSLRSYEQYF.

The CDR3 spells CASSQVGPGELFF. The CDR3 bases are TGTGCCAGCAGCCAAGTCGGGCCCGGGGAGCTGTTTTTT. The chain links TRBV11-3 to TRBJ2-2, with D unresolved. The CDR3 contains 13 residues. Trimming left V 5 bases short and J 6 bases short, with 10 bases between. Germline lookup yields CDR1 SGHNT and CDR2 YENEEA.

This chain links TRBV6-2 or TRBV6-3 with TRBJ1-2, with TRBD1 identical over 7 bases. Germline lookup yields CDR1 MNHEY and CDR2 SVGEGT. There are 15 residues in the CDR3. V was clipped by 5 bases and J by 4 bases; unmatched bases: 10. CDR3 nucleotide sequence: TGTGCCAGCAGTAGAGGGACAGACTCTCCCTATGGCTACACCTTC. The encoded protein is CASSRGTDSPYGYTF.

The chain is built from TRBV4-1 and TRBJ2-3; D gene ambiguous. The V and J ends lost 1 base and 4 bases respectively, with 9 bases between them. This CDR3 is built from 14 residues. Germline V gene sequence: CDR1 MGHRA, CDR2 YSYEKL. CDR3 DNA sequence: TGCGCCAGCAGCCAAGGTCGAGTCCCAGATACGCAGTATTTT. This codes for CASSQGRVPDTQYF.

This chain connects TRBV10-2 to TRBJ2-7, with a weak D call TRBD1 (6 bases). This CDR3 is built from 13 residues. Trimming took off 3 bases at V and 3 bases at J, with 9 bases between the two ends. In germline, CDR1 is WSHSY, CDR2 SAAADI. CDR3 DNA sequence: TGCGCCAGCAGTGATAGGACAGACTACGAGCAGTACTTC. It yields the protein CASSDRTDYEQYF.

V gene TRBV13 combines with J gene TRBJ2-3; 13 bases line up with TRBD2. Germline trimming cut 4 bases from V and 6 bases from J; bases unmatched to any gene: 10. The CDR3 extends over 17 amino acids. Germline CDR1 is PRHDT and CDR2 is FYEKMQ (reference sequence). This CDR3 reads CASSSQEGLAGVDTQYF. DNA for the CDR3: TGTGCCAGCAGCTCCCAGGAAGGACTAGCGGGAGTTGATACGCAGTATTTT.

The V gene is TRBV12-3 or TRBV12-4, the J gene TRBJ1-4; no reliable D call. Trimming removed 4 bases at V and 4 bases at J, with 7 bases between. The CDR3 covers 13 residues. The CDR3 DNA reads TGTGCCAGCAGTTGGGCAGATAATGAAAAACTGTTTTTT. As protein: CASSWADNEKLFF.

The rearrangement joins TRBV28 to TRBJ2-1, with 7 bases fitting TRBD2. CDR3 length: 16 amino acids. Germline V gene sequence: CDR1 MDHEN, CDR2 SYDVKM. The trim removed 8 bases at V and 2 bases at J, leaving 12 bases unmatched. In nucleotides, the CDR3 is TGTGCCAGCGGCGTAGGCGGGAGTACGGCCTACAATGAGCAGTTCTTC. It yields the protein CASGVGGSTAYNEQFF. Based on the CDR3 plus reference TRBV28 and TRBJ2-1, the full variable domain is DVKVTQSSRYLVKRTGEKVFLECVQDMDHENMFWYRQDPGLGLRLIYFSYDVKMKEKGDIPEGYSVSREKKERFSLILESASTNQTSMYLCASGVGGSTAYNEQFFGPGTRLTVL.

The chain combines TRBV5-4 with TRBJ2-7, with 15 positions matching TRBD2. Germline assignment: CDR1 SGHNT and CDR2 YYREEE (reference sequence). The CDR3 length is 15 residues. V lost 4 bases to trimming and J lost 6 bases; unmatched junction nucleotides: 5. CDR3 protein: CASSGGLAGGGEQYF. CDR3 sequence (DNA): TGTGCCAGCAGCGGGGGACTAGCGGGAGGAGGCGAGCAGTACTTC.

The chain employs TRBV6-5 and TRBJ1-2; a possible D gene is TRBD1 (5 bases). Germline-derived CDR1 and CDR2 are MNHEY and SVGAGI. V gave up 6 bases and J gave up 2 bases, with 10 bases separating them. The CDR3 spans 13 residues. The CDR3 sequence: CASSWTSNYGYTF. CDR3 nucleotide sequence: TGTGCCAGCAGCTGGACATCGAACTATGGCTACACCTTC.

The chain recombines TRBV21-1 with TRBJ1-2. TRBV21-1 represents a pseudogene. There are 13 residues in the CDR3. The CDR3 region has the DNA TGTGCCAGCGTGACGCGGGAAGACTATGGCTACACCTTC. Translating gives CASVTREDYGYTF.

This clone was observed a single time. The chain carries TRBV18 and TRBJ1-1; D is unclear. The CDR3 consists of 14 residues. The V end was cut by 8 bases, the J end by 1 base, with 14 bases between. The germline gives CDR1 KGHSH, CDR2 LQKENI. CDR3 residues: CASARESWNTEAFF. The DNA of the CDR3 is TGTGCCAGCGCTCGGGAGAGTTGGAACACTGAAGCTTTCTTT.

The rearrangement links TRBV4-1 to TRBJ1-1; a weak D match, TRBD1 (6 bases). Deletions cut 3 bases from V and 5 bases from J, with 16 bases between. Looked up from germline, CDR1 is MGHRA and CDR2 is YSYEKL. The CDR3 extends over 15 amino acids. The CDR3 nucleotides are TGCGCCAGCAGCCACGGACCGGGGGCGCGAACTGAAGCTTTCTTT. Translation gives CASSHGPGARTEAFF.

In DNA form, the CDR3 reads TGTGCCATCAGTGATGCTAGCGGGAGCTACGAGCAGTACTTC. It translates to CAISDASGSYEQYF. This chain links TRBV10-3 with TRBJ2-7; 10 nucleotides align to TRBD2. The CDR3 runs to 14 residues. Trimming removed 3 bases from V and 3 bases from J; junction bases left unmatched: 2. Germline-derived CDR1 and CDR2 are ENHRY and SYGVKD.

This sequence joins TRBV14 and TRBJ2-5; tentative D call: TRBD2 (6 bases). Germline loops: CDR1 SGHDN, CDR2 FVKESK. The CDR3 is made up of 17 amino acids. With 0 bases removed from V and 5 bases from J, the gap between germline ends came to 19 bases. The CDR3, as DNA: TGTGCCAGCAGCCAAGAGGGGCCCCGGAGGGGTCGGGAGACCCAGTACTTC. It specifies CASSQEGPRRGRETQYF. Drawing the rest from reference TRBV14 and TRBJ2-5, the complete variable domain is EAGVTQFPSHSVIEKGQTVTLRCDPISGHDNLYWYRRVMGKEIKFLLHFVKESKQDESGMPNNRFLAERTGGTYSTLKVQPAELEDSGVYFCASSQEGPRRGRETQYFGPGTRLLVL.

The sample holds one count of this clone. The CDR3 DNA reads as TGTGCCAGCAGCCCGCTCCGGACCGCGAATGGCTACACCTTC. It specifies CASSPLRTANGYTF. V usage is TRBV7-2 and J usage is TRBJ1-2; D is unresolved. Germline V gene lookup returns CDR1 SGHTA and CDR2 FQGNSA. The CDR3 totals 14 residues. The ends were cut back, 5 bases at V and 6 bases at J, with 16 bases in the middle.

The chain combines TRBV4-3 with TRBJ1-1; no firm D call. V was trimmed by 0 bases and J by 0 bases, leaving 2 bases between them. The CDR3 sequence is 13 residues long. Germline loops: CDR1 LGHNA, CDR2 YSLEER. DNA of the CDR3: TGCGCCAGCAGCCAAGAAATGAACACTGAAGCTTTCTTT. Its protein is CASSQEMNTEAFF.

A single count supports this clone. J is TRBJ1-3 and V is TRBV6-5; the D is unclear. The germline V gene has CDR1 MNHEY and CDR2 SVGAGI. The CDR3 has 12 residues. The V end lost 6 bases, the J end lost 8 bases, and 11 bases lay between the germline ends. In nucleotides, the CDR3 is TGTGCCAGCAGGAAGGAGGATCACACCATATATTTT. It codes for CASRKEDHTIYF.

This chain connects TRBV5-1 to TRBJ2-7, with 10 positions matching TRBD2. V lost 2 bases to trimming and J lost 3 bases; unmatched junction nucleotides: 5. CDR1 SGHRS and CDR2 YFSETQ come from the germline V gene. CDR3 length equals 15 residues. The CDR3 spells CASSFGTSANYEQYF. The CDR3 DNA sequence: TGCGCCAGCAGCTTCGGGACTAGCGCGAACTACGAGCAGTACTTC.

The chain uses TRBV7-9 and TRBJ1-2, with a weak D call TRBD1 (6 bases). The germline CDR1 and CDR2 sequences are SEHNR and FQNEAQ (reference sequence). Trimming stripped 4 bases from V and 4 bases from J, with 10 bases between. This CDR3 is 13 amino acids long. The CDR3 DNA reads as TGTGCCAGCAGCTCGGAGGGGGGCTATGGCTACACCTTC. Encoded protein: CASSSEGGYGYTF.

This clone was seen only once. This chain uses TRBV23-1 with TRBJ2-1; 8 positions agree with TRBD1. TRBV23-1 is annotated as an ORF whose role is uncertain. The CDR3 has 13 residues. The V and J ends lost 1 base and 7 bases, in that order; junction bases with no gene match: 0. CDR3 protein: CASSQYRGNEQFF. The DNA of the CDR3 is TGCGCCAGCAGTCAATACAGGGGGAATGAGCAGTTCTTC.

The rearrangement uses TRBV7-2 and TRBJ2-7; D remains unclear. Trimming removed 2 bases at V and 6 bases at J, with 5 bases between. Germline CDR1 is SGHTA and CDR2 is FQGNSA. The CDR3 runs to 11 residues. The DNA for the CDR3 is TGTGCCAGCAGCTTATCCAGCGAGCAGTACTTC. Its translation: CASSLSSEQYF.